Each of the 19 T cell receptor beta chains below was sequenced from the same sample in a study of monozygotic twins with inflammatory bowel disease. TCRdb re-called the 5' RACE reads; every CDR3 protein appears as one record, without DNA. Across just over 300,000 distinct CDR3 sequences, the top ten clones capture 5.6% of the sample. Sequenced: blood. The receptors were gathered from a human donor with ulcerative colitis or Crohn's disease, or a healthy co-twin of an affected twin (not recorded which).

CDR3 amino acids: CASSGAGTDTQYF. The chain employs TRBV10-2 and TRBJ2-3; TCRdb calls TRBD2, which cannot be checked without DNA. Per germline, CDR1 WSHSY and CDR2 SAAADI. The CDR3 sequence is 13 residues long.

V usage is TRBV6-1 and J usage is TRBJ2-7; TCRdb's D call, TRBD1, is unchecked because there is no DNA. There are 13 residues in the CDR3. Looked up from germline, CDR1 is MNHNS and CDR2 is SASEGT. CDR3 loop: CARNGRGRIEQYF.

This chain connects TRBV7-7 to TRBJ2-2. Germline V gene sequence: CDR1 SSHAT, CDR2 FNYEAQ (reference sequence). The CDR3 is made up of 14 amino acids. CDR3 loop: CASSVWGNTGELFF. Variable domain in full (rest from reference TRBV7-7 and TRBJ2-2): GAGVSQSPRYKVTKRGQDVTLRCDPISSHATLYWYQQALGQGPEFLTYFNYEAQPDKSGLPSDRFSAERPEGSISTLTIQRTEQRDSAMYRCASSVWGNTGELFFGEGSRLTVL.

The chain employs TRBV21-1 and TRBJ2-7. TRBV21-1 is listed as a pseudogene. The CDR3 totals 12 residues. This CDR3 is CASHLSSYEQYF.

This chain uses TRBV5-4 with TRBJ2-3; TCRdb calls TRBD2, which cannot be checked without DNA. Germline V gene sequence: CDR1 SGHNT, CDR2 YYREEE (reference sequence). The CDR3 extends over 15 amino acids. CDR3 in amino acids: CASSLSGRRTDTQYF. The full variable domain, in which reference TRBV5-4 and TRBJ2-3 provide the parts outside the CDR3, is ETGVTQSPTHLIKTRGQQVTLRCSSQSGHNTVSWYQQALGQGPQFIFQYYREEENGRGNFPPRFSGLQFPNYSSELNVNALELDDSALYLCASSLSGRRTDTQYFGPGTRLTVL.

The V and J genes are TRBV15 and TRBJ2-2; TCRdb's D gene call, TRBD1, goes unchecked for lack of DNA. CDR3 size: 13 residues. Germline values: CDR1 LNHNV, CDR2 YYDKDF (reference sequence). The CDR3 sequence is CATSRDQTVELFF.

CDR3 residues: CASSSTGGFRDMQYF. The chain is built from TRBV6-5 and TRBJ2-4; the D call from TCRdb, TRBD1, cannot be confirmed without DNA. The CDR3 is 15 amino acids. Germline values: CDR1 MNHEY, CDR2 SVGAGI.

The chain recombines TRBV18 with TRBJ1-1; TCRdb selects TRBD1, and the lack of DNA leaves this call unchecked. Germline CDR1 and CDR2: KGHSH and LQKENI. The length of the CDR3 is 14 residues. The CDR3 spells CASSKAPGAAEAFF.

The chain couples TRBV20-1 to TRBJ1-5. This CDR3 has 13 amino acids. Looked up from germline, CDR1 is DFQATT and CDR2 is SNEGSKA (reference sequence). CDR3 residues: CSARRQDNQPQHF.

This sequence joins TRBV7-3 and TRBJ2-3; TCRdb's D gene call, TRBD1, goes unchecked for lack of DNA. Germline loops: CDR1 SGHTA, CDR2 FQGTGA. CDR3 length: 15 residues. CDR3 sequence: CASSSQGALTDTQYF.

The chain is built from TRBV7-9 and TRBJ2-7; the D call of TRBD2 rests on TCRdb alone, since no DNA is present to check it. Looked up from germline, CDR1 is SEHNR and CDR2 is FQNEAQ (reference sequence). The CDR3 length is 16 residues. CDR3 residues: CASSPAGTSGFNEQYF.

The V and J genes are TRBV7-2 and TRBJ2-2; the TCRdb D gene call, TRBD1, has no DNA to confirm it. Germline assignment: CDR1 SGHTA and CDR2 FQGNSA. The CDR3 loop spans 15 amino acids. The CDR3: CASRTGQTNTGELFF.

CDR3 sequence reads: CASSYPGQGRETQYF. V and J are TRBV6-5 and TRBJ2-5; lacking DNA, the TRBD1 call made by TCRdb goes unchecked. Germline V gene sequence: CDR1 MNHEY, CDR2 SVGAGI. This CDR3 spans 15 amino acids.

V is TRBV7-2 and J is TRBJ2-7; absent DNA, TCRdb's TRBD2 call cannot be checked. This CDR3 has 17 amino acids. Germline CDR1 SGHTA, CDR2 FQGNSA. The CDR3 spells CASSRGIHSGASYEQYF.

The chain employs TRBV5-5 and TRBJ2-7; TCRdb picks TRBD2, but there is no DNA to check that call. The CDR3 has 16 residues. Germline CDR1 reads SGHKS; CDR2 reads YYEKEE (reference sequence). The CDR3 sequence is CASSLLAGSLSYEQYF. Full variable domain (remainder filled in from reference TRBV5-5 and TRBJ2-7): DAGVTQSPTHLIKTRGQQVTLRCSPISGHKSVSWYQQVLGQGPQFIFQYYEKEERGRGNFPDRFSARQFPNYSSELNVNALLLGDSALYLCASSLLAGSLSYEQYFGPGTRLTVT.

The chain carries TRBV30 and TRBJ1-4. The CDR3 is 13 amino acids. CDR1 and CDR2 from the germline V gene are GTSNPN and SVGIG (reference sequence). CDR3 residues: CAWSVAVNEKLFF.

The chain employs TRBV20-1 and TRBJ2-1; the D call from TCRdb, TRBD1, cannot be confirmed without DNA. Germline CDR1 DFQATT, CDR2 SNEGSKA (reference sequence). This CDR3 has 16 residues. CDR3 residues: CSARDFVQGASNEQFF.

CDR3 amino acids: CASGDFGTRNNSPLHF. The chain has TRBV25-1 and TRBJ1-6; TCRdb's D call of TRBD1 is untestable without DNA. This CDR3 contains 16 residues. CDR1 and CDR2 (germline): MGHDK, SYGVNS.

The CDR3 sequence: CATSDPGTSYEQYF. The chain uses TRBV24-1 and TRBJ2-7. CDR1 and CDR2 (germline): KGHDR, SFDVKD. This CDR3 spans 14 amino acids.